This record covers a single TCR beta chain. The sample comes from a study of blood T cell repertoires in COVID-19. Study overall: Collection of acute and convalescent COVID-19 samples took place in the United States, Italy and Spain. From T cells, B-cell-depleted T cells, or PBMCs came the material, which was cDNA or gDNA.

Original processing methods: Using reference gene primer amplification, nucleated cell counts were estimated. Here immunoSEQ multiplex PCR was the method, and the copy in TCRdb shows in-frame clones only, minus some. V and J calls and clone size follow that table, whereas D and trimming were derived from the DNA. This repertoire shows 150,000 to 250,000 clones, around four fifths found once; its top ten account for 6.9%. The CDR3 spans 21 residues. Germline CDR1 and CDR2: MNHEY and SMNVEV (reference sequence). V shed 6 bases and J 0 bases; nucleotides not matched to a gene: 18. Material for sequencing was peripheral blood. This sequence was found in a human donor with acute or convalescent COVID-19. The donor label of this sample is uncertain. The gene calls are TRBV27 and TRBJ1-6; TRBD1 aligns across 9 bases. CDR3 sequence (DNA): TGTGCCAGCAGCTCCCATCTCCGGGACAGGGACCTTAGCTCCTATAATTCACCCCTCCACTTT. This sequence encodes CASSSHLRDRDLSSYNSPLHF.